This T cell receptor (beta chain) was documented in a study of T cell responses to AZD1222 COVID-19 vaccine. Sequencing was performed with immunoSEQ multiplex PCR; in TCRdb, only in-frame clones are kept and a portion is missing. Counted here are tens of thousands of clones, roughly 87% occurring once; the ten biggest clones make up roughly 24%. This CDR3 is built from 15 residues. V was shortened by 2 bases and J by 4 bases, with 11 bases between the two germline ends. Germline V gene data show CDR1 as MNHEY and CDR2 as SVGEGT. The TCR sequence derives from an adult in good health. J is TRBJ2-2 and V is TRBV6-2 or TRBV6-3, with D tentatively TRBD2 (5 bases). The specimen comprised peripheral blood, sampled on day 0 of AZD1222 vaccination. The CDR3 protein is CASSYGSGSTGELFF. DNA of the CDR3: TGTGCCAGCAGTTACGGTTCGGGAAGCACCGGGGAGCTGTTTTTT.